The T cell receptor beta chain described here comes from a study of T-cell reconstitution after alpha-beta-depleted transplantation in children. Unique molecular identifiers were incorporated during preparation of the TCRbeta library. Each CDR3 protein is one row after TCRdb ran MiXCR on the PCR reads. This table holds about 610,000 distinct CDR3 sequences, about 10% found once. This clonotype showed up many times. The germline gives CDR1 LGHDT, CDR2 YNNKEL (reference sequence). Trimming took off 1 base at V and 1 base at J, with 10 bases between the two ends. The CDR3 consists of 15 residues. This clonotype originated in a human donor who donated a stem cell graft to a child with acute myeloid leukemia. This rearrangement joins TRBV3-1 to TRBJ1-1, with unresolved D. The input for sequencing was PBMCs from the stem cell graft donor, taken from the stem cell graft. The CDR3: CASSQGVPGNTEAFF. Here the CDR3 DNA reads TGTGCCAGCAGCCAAGGAGTGCCGGGGAACACTGAAGCTTTCTTT.